This T cell receptor beta chain was identified in a study of regulatory T cells in long-lasting Graves disease. Regarding the study as a whole: Repertoires from persistent disease leaned toward TRBV28, TRBJ1-2 and TRBJ2-5.

This clonotype was picked up a small number of times. Its antigen is still unknown. Time point defined: newly diagnosed GD, antithyroid drugs for less than 3 months. Generation of the TCR library employed RNA extracted from PBMCs. Patients met American Thyroid Association criteria for Graves' disease. Germline trimming cut 4 bases from V and 13 bases from J; bases unmatched to any gene: 13. Germline V CDR1 and CDR2: SGHRS, YFSETQ. The CDR3 spans 14 residues. Arm-PCR of CDR3 regions and iRepertoire HTBI primers were used to build TCR beta libraries. MiXCR was run by TCRdb on the multiplex PCR reads, yielding one entry per CDR3 protein. The table has around 320,000 distinct CDR3 sequences, 16% seen once. These data also formed part of another study, on T cells in Graves' hyperthyroidism and ophthalmopathy. In that study: First-round RT-PCR targeting the TCR CDR3 was performed with the HTBI primer set.

This TCR was sampled from a man aged 35-49 years with Graves disease. The material sequenced was peripheral blood mononuclear cells (PBMCs), taken at new diagnosis, from a patient treated with antithyroid drugs. This chain joins TRBV5-1 and TRBJ2-2, with 7 bases identical to TRBD1. The CDR3 sequence is CASSTNPRQGWLFF. The CDR3 DNA follows: TGCGCCAGCAGCACAAATCCTCGACAGGGATGGCTGTTTTTT. The full variable domain, completed using reference TRBV5-1 and TRBJ2-2, is KAGVTQTPRYLIKTRGQQVTLSCSPISGHRSVSWYQQTPGQGLQFLFEYFSETQRNKGNFPGRFSGRQFSNSRSEMNVSTLELGDSALYLCASSTNPRQGWLFFGEGSRLTVL.